This T cell receptor beta chain was identified in a study of cytomegalovirus exposure and HLA in healthy donors. PCR primers comprised 60 Vbeta and 13 Jbeta primers. The assay was immunoSEQ multiplex PCR, and TCRdb's table has in-frame clones only and misses some. The sample holds around 160,000 clones, approximately 82% seen once. Every donor was a healthy person donating bone marrow. Germline values: CDR1 ENHRY, CDR2 SYGVKD. This CDR3 contains 14 residues. The trim removed 8 bases at V and 5 bases at J, leaving 7 bases unmatched. Study conclusions and caveats: The investigators catalogued about 170 TCR beta chains as cytomegalovirus-associated.

For this clone: The antigen is undetermined.

This clonotype originated in a male donor in good health and CMV-seropositive. The J gene is TRBJ2-1, the V gene TRBV10-3, with 9 bases that match TRBD2. Sequencing was performed on PBMCs. CDR3 protein: CAIGASGDHNEQFF. The CDR3 nucleotides read TGTGCCATCGGAGCTAGCGGGGATCACAATGAGCAGTTCTTC.